These 11 T cell receptor beta chains were sequenced from one sample in a study of T-cell memory formation after mild COVID-19. In TCRdb, the 5' RACE reads were re-called with MiXCR into one record per CDR3 protein. The sample holds some 68,000 distinct CDR3 sequences, about a sixth seen once. Input material: PBMCs or a T cell subset sorted from them (not recorded which). The receptors were gathered from an adult woman who had mild COVID-19 (a few samples of this study predate the infection). Cell type and time point are not known.

This clonotype was counted a few times. The chain employs TRBV5-1 and TRBJ2-7; no definite D call. The germline gives CDR1 SGHRS, CDR2 YFSETQ. V was trimmed by 0 bases and J by 1 base, leaving 11 bases between them. The length of the CDR3 is 15 residues. In DNA, the CDR3 is TGCGCCAGCAGCTTGGATGTGGGTTCGTCCTACGAGCAGTACTTC. Translating gives CASSLDVGSSYEQYF.

This rearrangement joins TRBV13 to TRBJ2-1; the match to TRBD2 covers 10 bases. V was pared by 7 bases and J by 2 bases, with 2 bases of the junction left unmatched. Germline V gene data show CDR1 as PRHDT and CDR2 as FYEKMQ (reference sequence). The CDR3 is 14 residues long. CDR3 protein: CASTSGGAYNEQFF. Here the CDR3 DNA reads TGTGCCAGCACCAGCGGGGGGGCCTACAATGAGCAGTTCTTC.

The DNA of the CDR3 is TGTGCCACCAGCACCCTCGAAGGCAGGGAAGAGACCCAGTACTTC. Translating it yields CATSTLEGREETQYF. The V call is TRBV15, the J call TRBJ2-5, with D perhaps TRBD1 (5 bases). Germline V gene lookup returns CDR1 LNHNV and CDR2 YYDKDF (reference sequence). V was trimmed by 4 bases and J by 3 bases, leaving 15 bases between them. The CDR3 consists of 15 residues.

In this sample, this clonotype turned up many times. The V gene is TRBV12-3 or TRBV12-4, the J gene TRBJ2-5, with 9 bases matching TRBD1. Trimming took 2 bases from V and 5 from J; bases not matched to a gene: 3. The CDR3 totals 14 residues. The CDR3 here is CASSLTGGVETQYF. The CDR3 DNA reads as TGTGCCAGCAGTTTAACAGGGGGCGTCGAGACCCAGTACTTC.

The V gene is TRBV4-2, the J gene TRBJ2-3; D remains unclear. Trimming took off 0 bases at V and 0 bases at J, with 10 bases between the two ends. From germline, CDR1 is LGHNA and CDR2 YNFKEQ. CDR3 length: 16 amino acids. DNA of the CDR3: TGTGCCAGCAGCCAAGATCTGGGTAGTAGCACAGATACGCAGTATTTT. Its protein is CASSQDLGSSTDTQYF.

This clonotype has more than one count but fewer than ten. The chain carries TRBV19 and TRBJ1-5, with 8 bases that match TRBD1. V was pared by 6 bases and J by 3 bases, with 7 bases of the junction left unmatched. CDR1 is LNHDA and CDR2 is SQIVND in the germline V gene (reference sequence). The CDR3 spans 15 residues. In DNA, the CDR3 is TGTGCCAGTAGGAACGACAGGGGCTACAATCAGCCCCAGCATTTT. Amino acids: CASRNDRGYNQPQHF.

A few counts support this clonotype. Written as DNA, the CDR3 is TGTGCCAGCAGCTCCCGGGGTGACCCATACGAGCAGTACTTC. It yields the protein CASSSRGDPYEQYF. The rearrangement joins TRBV5-4 to TRBJ2-7; maybe TRBD2 (5 bases). The CDR3 runs to 14 residues. The V and J ends lost 3 bases and 4 bases respectively, with 14 bases between them. The germline CDR1 and CDR2 sequences are SGHNT and YYREEE (reference sequence).

This clonotype has more than one count but fewer than ten. The chain recombines TRBV7-8 with TRBJ2-2; unclear D gene. This CDR3 contains 17 residues. V was shortened by 1 base and J by 0 bases, with 12 bases between the two germline ends. The germline gives CDR1 SGHVS, CDR2 FQNEAQ. Here the CDR3 reads CASSLGVGFANTGELFF. The DNA of the CDR3 is TGTGCCAGCAGCTTAGGGGTTGGCTTCGCGAACACCGGGGAGCTGTTTTTT.

This clonotype was observed a handful of times. The chain recombines TRBV29-1 with TRBJ2-3; 7 bases line up with TRBD1. Trimming removed 6 bases from V and 2 bases from J; junction bases left unmatched: 11. The CDR3 sequence is 15 residues long. Germline-derived CDR1 and CDR2 are SQVTM and ANQGSEA. The CDR3 DNA sequence: TGCAGCGTAGCGGACAGGCCAGAATTCACAGATACGCAGTATTTT. Amino acid sequence: CSVADRPEFTDTQYF.

V is TRBV20-1 and J is TRBJ2-7; either TRBD1 or TRBD2 may fit D (5 bases each). Trimming shortened V by 0 bases and J by 6 bases, and 21 bases separated the two germline ends. CDR1 and CDR2 (germline): DFQATT, SNEGSKA (reference sequence). This CDR3 is built from 16 residues. The chain's CDR3 is CSARDRAGTRAFEQYF. The DNA for the CDR3 is TGCAGTGCTAGAGATAGGGCCGGGACCAGAGCCTTCGAGCAGTACTTC.

V and J are TRBV30 and TRBJ2-1; D not certain. Germline V gene lookup returns CDR1 GTSNPN and CDR2 SVGIG (reference sequence). Between the trimmed V and J ends, which lost 2 bases and 8 bases, there was a span of 4 bases. CDR3 length: 10 amino acids. CDR3 nucleotides: TGTGCCTGGAGTACTTATGAGCAGTTCTTC. Its translation is CAWSTYEQFF.